This TCR beta chain was profiled in a study of vaccination effects on CD4 cells after COVID-19. A word on this clone: Its matching antigen is unknown.

Findings of the study overall: Late post-vaccination samples showed marked contraction of infection- and vaccine-induced clones.

Sequencing was preceded by expansion of antigen-specific CD4+ T cells with viral peptide pools in the ViraFEST assay. Scientists isolated CD4+ T cells after a roughly nine-day culture period ended. It was two doses of either the BNT162b2 or mRNA-1273 vaccine that participants received. Testing of the vaccine recipients showed negative nucleocapsid antibodies and no prior SARS-CoV-2 infection. Germline CDR1 reads LGHNT; CDR2 reads FRNRAP. The CDR3 runs to 14 residues. The V and J ends lost 6 bases and 4 bases, in that order; junction bases with no gene match: 8. Clones were sequenced by immunoSEQ multiplex PCR, and TCRdb holds only the in-frame ones, with some missing. Of some 70,000 clones in the sample, about 80% were seen once.

Here the sequenced sample was CD4+ T cells from PBMCs cultured with HCoV-229E spike peptides, taken after COVID-19 vaccination. This TCR derives from a human donor who received a COVID-19 vaccine. The V gene is TRBV12-5, the J gene TRBJ2-5; the match to TRBD1 covers 7 bases. CDR3 loop: CASGTTGAGETQYF. The CDR3 DNA sequence: TGTGCTAGTGGAACTACAGGGGCAGGAGAGACCCAGTACTTC.